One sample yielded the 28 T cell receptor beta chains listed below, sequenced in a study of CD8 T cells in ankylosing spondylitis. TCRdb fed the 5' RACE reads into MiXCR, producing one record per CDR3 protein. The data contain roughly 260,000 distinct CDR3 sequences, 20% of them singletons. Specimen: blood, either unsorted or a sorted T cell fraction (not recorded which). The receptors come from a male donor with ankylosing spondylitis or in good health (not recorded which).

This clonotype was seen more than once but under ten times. In DNA form, the CDR3 reads TGCGCCAGCAGCCAAGTGGGCCACCATACGCAGTATTTT. Its translation is CASSQVGHHTQYF. The chain couples TRBV4-1 to TRBJ2-3, with unresolved D. CDR1 MGHRA and CDR2 YSYEKL come from the germline V gene. CDR3 length: 13 amino acids. The V end lost 1 base, the J end lost 7 bases, and 9 bases lay between the germline ends.

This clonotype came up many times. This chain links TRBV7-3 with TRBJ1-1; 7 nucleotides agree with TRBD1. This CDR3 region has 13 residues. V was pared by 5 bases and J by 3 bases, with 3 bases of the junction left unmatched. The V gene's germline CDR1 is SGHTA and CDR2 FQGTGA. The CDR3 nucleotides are TGTGCCAGCAGCCCAGACAGGGACACTGAAGCTTTCTTT. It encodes CASSPDRDTEAFF.

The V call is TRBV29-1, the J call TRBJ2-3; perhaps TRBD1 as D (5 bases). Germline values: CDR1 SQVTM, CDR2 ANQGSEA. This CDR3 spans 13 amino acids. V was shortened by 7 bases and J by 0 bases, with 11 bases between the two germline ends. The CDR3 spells CSGRQWSTDTQYF. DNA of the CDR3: TGCAGCGGTCGACAGTGGAGCACAGATACGCAGTATTTT.

The CDR3 DNA follows: TGTGCCAGTAGTCCCGGTCCCAGGGCCGGGGAGCTGTTTTTT. Amino acid sequence: CASSPGPRAGELFF. The chain couples TRBV19 to TRBJ2-2, with a weak D call TRBD1 (5 bases). Trimming stripped 5 bases from V and 6 bases from J, with 13 bases between. Germline CDR1 is LNHDA and CDR2 is SQIVND (reference sequence). The CDR3 contains 14 residues.

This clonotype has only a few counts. CDR3 loop: CSVEGWNTGELFF. CDR3 bases: TGCAGCGTTGAGGGGTGGAACACCGGGGAGCTGTTTTTT. The chain carries TRBV29-1 and TRBJ2-2; D ambiguous. V lost 3 bases and J lost 1, with 6 bases in between. CDR1 SQVTM and CDR2 ANQGSEA come from the germline V gene. The CDR3 runs 13 residues.

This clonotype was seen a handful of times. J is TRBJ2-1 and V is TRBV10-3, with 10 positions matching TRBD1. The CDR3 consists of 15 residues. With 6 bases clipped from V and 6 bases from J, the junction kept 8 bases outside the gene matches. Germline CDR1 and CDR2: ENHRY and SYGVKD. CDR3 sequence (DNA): TGTGCCATCAGAGAGGACAGGGGGAACGGCAATGAGCAGTTCTTC. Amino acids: CAIREDRGNGNEQFF.

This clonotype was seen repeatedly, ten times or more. The chain's CDR3 is CATSDFVRTSGGYNEQFF. The DNA of the CDR3 is TGTGCCACCAGTGATTTCGTTAGGACTAGCGGGGGCTACAATGAGCAGTTCTTC. The J gene is TRBJ2-1, the V gene TRBV24-1; 13 bases line up with TRBD2. From germline, CDR1 is KGHDR and CDR2 SFDVKD. The junction had 5 bases not matched to a gene; V was cut back by 1 base and J by 3 bases. The CDR3 length is 18 residues.

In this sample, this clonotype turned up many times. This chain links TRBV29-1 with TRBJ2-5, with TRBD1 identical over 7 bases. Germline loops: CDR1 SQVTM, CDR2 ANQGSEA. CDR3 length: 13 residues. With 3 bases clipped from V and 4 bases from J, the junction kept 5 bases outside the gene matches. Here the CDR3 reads CSVDSGGAETQYF. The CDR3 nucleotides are TGCAGCGTTGATTCAGGGGGAGCAGAGACCCAGTACTTC.

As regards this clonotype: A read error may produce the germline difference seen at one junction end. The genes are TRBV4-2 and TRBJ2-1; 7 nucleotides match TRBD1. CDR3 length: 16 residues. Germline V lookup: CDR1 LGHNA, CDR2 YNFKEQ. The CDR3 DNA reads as TGTGCCATCAGCCAAGATCAGGGGGTTGGGAACAATGAGCAGTTCTTC. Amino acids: CAISQDQGVGNNEQFF.

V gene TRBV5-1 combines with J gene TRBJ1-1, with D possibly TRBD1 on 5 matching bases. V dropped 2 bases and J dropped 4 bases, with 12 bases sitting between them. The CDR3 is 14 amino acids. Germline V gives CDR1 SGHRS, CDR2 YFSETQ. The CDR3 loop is CASSFSGPGTEAFF. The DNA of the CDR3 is TGCGCCAGCAGCTTTTCAGGGCCTGGCACTGAAGCTTTCTTT.

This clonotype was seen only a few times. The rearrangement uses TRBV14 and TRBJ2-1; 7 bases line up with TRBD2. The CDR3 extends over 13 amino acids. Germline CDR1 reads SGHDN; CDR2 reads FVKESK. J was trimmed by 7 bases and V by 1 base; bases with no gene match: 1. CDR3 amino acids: CASSQAGGNEQFF. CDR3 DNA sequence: TGTGCCAGCAGCCAAGCGGGAGGAAATGAGCAGTTCTTC.

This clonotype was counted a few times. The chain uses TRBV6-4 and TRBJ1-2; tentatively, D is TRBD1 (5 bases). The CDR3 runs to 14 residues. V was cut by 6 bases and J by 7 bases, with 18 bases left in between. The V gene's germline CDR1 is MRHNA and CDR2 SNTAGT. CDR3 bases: TGTGCCAGCAGGGGGGTCGCTGGGGCCGGTGGCTACACCTTC. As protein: CASRGVAGAGGYTF.

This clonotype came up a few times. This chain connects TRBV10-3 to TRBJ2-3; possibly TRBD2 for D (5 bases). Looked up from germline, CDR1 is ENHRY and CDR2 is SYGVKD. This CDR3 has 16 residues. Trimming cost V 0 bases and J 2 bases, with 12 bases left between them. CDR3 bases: TGTGCCATCAGTGAGTCCCGGGATTCGCTCACAGATACGCAGTATTTT. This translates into CAISESRDSLTDTQYF.

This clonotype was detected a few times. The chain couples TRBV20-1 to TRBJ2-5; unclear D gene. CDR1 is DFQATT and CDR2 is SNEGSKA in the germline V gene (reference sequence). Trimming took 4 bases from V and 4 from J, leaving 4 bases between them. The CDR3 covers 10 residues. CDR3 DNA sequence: TGCAGTGCTAAGAGAGAGACCCAGTACTTC. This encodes CSAKRETQYF.

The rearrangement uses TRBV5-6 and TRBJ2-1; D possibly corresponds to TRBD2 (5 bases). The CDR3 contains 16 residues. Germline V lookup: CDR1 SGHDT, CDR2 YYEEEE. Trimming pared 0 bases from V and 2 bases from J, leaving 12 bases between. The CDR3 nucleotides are TGTGCCAGCAGCTTGGCCCCCGGGGTCACCTACAATGAGCAGTTCTTC. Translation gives CASSLAPGVTYNEQFF.

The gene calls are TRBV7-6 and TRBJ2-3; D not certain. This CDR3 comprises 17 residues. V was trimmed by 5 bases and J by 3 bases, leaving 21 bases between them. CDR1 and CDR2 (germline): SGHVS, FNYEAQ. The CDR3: CASSPLGRGARTDTQYF. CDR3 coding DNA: TGTGCCAGCAGCCCCCTCGGACGAGGTGCGAGAACAGATACGCAGTATTTT.

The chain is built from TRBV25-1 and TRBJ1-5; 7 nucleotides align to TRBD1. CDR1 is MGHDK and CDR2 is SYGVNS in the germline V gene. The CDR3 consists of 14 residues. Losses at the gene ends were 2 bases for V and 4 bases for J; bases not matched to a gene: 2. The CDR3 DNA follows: TGTGCCAGCAGTGAAGCGGGACAGAATCAGCCCCAGCATTTT. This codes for CASSEAGQNQPQHF.

CDR3 loop: CASSSLNFPRQGTNTEAFF. The CDR3 nucleotides read TGTGCCAGCAGTTCCCTAAACTTCCCGAGACAGGGAACGAACACTGAAGCTTTCTTT. The chain uses TRBV6-5 and TRBJ1-1; 7 positions agree with TRBD1. Germline CDR1 is MNHEY and CDR2 is SVGAGI. V was clipped by 4 bases and J by 1 base; unmatched bases: 18. The CDR3 has 19 residues.

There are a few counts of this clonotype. CDR3 residues: CASSAPGLAGVETQYF. The CDR3 DNA follows: TGTGCCAGCAGCGCTCCGGGACTAGCGGGAGTAGAGACCCAGTACTTC. The chain uses TRBV9 and TRBJ2-5; 14 nucleotides line up with TRBD2. Per germline, CDR1 SGDLS and CDR2 YYNGEE. Germline trimming cut 3 bases from V and 4 bases from J; bases unmatched to any gene: 5. The CDR3 is made up of 16 amino acids.

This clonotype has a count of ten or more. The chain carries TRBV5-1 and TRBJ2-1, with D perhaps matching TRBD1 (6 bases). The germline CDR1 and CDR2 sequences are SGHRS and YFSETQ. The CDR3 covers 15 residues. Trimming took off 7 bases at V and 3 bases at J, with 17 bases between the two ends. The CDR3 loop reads CASQQGQGYYNEQFF. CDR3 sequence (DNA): TGCGCCAGCCAGCAAGGTCAGGGGTACTACAATGAGCAGTTCTTC.

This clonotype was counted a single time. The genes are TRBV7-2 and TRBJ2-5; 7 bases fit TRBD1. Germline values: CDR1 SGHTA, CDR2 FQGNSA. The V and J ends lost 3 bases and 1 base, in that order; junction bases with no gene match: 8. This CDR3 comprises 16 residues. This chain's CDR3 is CASSFYGTDLQETQYF. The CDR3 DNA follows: TGTGCCAGCAGCTTCTACGGGACAGACCTCCAAGAGACCCAGTACTTC.

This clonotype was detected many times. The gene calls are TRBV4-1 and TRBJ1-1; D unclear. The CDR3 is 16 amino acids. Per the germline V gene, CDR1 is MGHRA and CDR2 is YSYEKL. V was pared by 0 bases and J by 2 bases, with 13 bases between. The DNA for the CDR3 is TGCGCCAGCAGCCAAGAAGATGACGAGATTAACACTGAAGCTTTCTTT. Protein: CASSQEDDEINTEAFF.

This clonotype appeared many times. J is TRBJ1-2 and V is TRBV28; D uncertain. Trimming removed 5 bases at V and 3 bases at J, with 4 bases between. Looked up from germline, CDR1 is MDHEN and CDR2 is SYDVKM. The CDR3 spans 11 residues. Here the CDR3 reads CASSRYYGYTF. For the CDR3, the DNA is TGTGCCAGCAGTAGGTACTATGGCTACACCTTC.

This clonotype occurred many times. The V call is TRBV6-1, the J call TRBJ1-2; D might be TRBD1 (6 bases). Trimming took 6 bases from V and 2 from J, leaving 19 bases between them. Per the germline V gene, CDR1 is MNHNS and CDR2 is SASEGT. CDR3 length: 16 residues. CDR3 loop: CASRSGTGKGNYGYTF. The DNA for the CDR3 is TGTGCCAGCAGAAGCGGTACAGGGAAGGGGAACTATGGCTACACCTTC.

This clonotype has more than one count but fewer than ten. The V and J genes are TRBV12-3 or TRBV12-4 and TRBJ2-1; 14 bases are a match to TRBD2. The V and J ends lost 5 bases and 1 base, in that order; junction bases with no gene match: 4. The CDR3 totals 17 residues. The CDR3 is CASSRTSGRSSYNEQFF. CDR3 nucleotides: TGTGCCAGCAGTCGGACTAGCGGGAGGTCTTCCTACAATGAGCAGTTCTTC.

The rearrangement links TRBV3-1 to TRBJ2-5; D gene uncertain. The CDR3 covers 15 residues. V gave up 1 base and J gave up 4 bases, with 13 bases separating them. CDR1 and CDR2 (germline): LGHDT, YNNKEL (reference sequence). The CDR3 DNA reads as TGTGCCAGCAGCCAAGTTGGCGCTATGGGAGAGACCCAGTACTTC. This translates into CASSQVGAMGETQYF.

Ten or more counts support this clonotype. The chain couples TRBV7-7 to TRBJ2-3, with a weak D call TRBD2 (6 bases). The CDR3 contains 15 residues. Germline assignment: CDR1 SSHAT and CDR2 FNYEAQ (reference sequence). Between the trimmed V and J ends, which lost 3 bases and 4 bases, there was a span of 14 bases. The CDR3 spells CASSLEGGPPDTQYF. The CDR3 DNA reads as TGTGCCAGCAGCTTGGAGGGAGGACCCCCAGATACGCAGTATTTT.

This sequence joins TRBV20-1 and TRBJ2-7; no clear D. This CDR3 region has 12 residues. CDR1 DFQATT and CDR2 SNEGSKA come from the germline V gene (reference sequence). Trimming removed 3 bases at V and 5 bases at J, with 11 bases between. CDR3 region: CSASNGYHEQYV. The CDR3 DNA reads TGCAGTGCTAGTAACGGGTACCACGAGCAGTACGTC.